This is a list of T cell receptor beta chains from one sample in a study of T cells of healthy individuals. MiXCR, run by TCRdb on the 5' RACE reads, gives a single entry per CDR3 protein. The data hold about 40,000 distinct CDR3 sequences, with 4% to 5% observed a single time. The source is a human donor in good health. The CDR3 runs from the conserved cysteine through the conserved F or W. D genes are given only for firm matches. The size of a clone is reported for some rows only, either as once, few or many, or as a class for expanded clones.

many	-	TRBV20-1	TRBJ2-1	TGCAGTGCTAGAGCTGGGGGGCGCTGGGAGCAGTTCTTC	CSARAGGRWEQFF
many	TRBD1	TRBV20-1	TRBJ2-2	TGCAGTGCGGAGTCCGGGACAGGGAACACCGGGGAGCTGTTTTTT	CSAESGTGNTGELFF
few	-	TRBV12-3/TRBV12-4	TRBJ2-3	TGTGCCAGCAGACCTCCAGGGGGGACAGATACGCAGTATTTT	CASRPPGGTDTQYF
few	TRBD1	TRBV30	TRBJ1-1	TGTGCCTGGAGTACGGGCAGGGGGTATCTCACTGAAGCTTTCTTT	CAWSTGRGYLTEAFF
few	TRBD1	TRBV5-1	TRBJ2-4	TGCGCCAGCAGCCCAGGGGGAGTGGGACTTCAGTACTTC	CASSPGGVGLQYF
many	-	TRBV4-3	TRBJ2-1	TGCGCCAGCAGCCAAGAATTCGGGACATGGTATGAGCAGTTCTTC	CASSQEFGTWYEQFF
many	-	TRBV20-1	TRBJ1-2	TGCAGTGTTCCATCAGGGGACATGGGCTATGGCTACACCTTC	CSVPSGDMGYGYTF
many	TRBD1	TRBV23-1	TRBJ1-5	TGCGCCAGCAGTCCCAACCAGGGGGACGGCAATCAGCCCCAGCATTTT	CASSPNQGDGNQPQHF
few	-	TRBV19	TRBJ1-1	TGTGCCAGTAGTACTCGCCCAGACAGCGTGAACACTGAAGCTTTCTTT	CASSTRPDSVNTEAFF
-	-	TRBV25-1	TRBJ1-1	TGTGCCAGCAGTGAATTAGGTTCGAACACTGAAGCTTTCTTT	CASSELGSNTEAFF
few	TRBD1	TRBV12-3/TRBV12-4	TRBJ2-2	TGTGCCAGCAGTATCCACAGGGGTGGGAACACCGGGGAGCTGTTTTTT	CASSIHRGGNTGELFF
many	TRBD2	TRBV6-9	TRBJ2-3	TGTGCCAGCAGTTATTCTGAGAGGTTGCGGGGGGATGGGACAGATACGCAGTATTTT	CASSYSERLRGDGTDTQYF
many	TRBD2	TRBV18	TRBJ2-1	TGTGCCAGCTCACCACCGGTAGCGGGAGGGCCCCGAAATGAGCAGTTCTTC	CASSPPVAGGPRNEQFF
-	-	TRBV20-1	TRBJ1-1	TGCAGTGCTAGTTCAGCGGCGGACACTGAAGCTTTCTTT	CSASSAADTEAFF
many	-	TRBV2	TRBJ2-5	TGTGCCAGCAGTCCTCGGACAGACCAAGAGACCCAGTACTTC	CASSPRTDQETQYF
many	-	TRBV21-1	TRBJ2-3	TGTGCCAGCAGCAATATAGCGGGGCCCTCGGGAGATACGCAGTATTTT	CASSNIAGPSGDTQYF
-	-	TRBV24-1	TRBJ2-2	TGTGCCACCAGTGATTTGGTAGATAGCACCGGGGAGCTGTTTTTT	CATSDLVDSTGELFF
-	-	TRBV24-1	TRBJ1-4	TGTGCCACCAGTGATTTGCAGCGGAGGGGAAGGGAAAAACTGTTTTTT	CATSDLQRRGREKLFF
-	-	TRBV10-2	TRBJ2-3	TGCGCCAGCGGAAGTAGCGGATACTACACAGATACGCAGTATTTT	CASGSSGYYTDTQYF
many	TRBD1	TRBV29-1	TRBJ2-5	TGCAGCGTTGAACGGCAGGGGGCGATACAGACCCAGTACTTC	CSVERQGAIQTQYF
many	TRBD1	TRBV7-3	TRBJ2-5	TGTGCCAGCAGCGCCAGAGGGACAGAACAAGAGACCCAGTACTTC	CASSARGTEQETQYF
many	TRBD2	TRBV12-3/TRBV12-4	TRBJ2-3	TGTGCCCTCGGGAGGGGGTCAGGGGATACGCAGTATTTT	CALGRGSGDTQYF
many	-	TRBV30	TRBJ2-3	TGTGCCTGGAGTGAGGGCAGTGGAGATACGCAGTATTTT	CAWSEGSGDTQYF
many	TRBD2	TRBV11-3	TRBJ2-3	TGTGCCAGCAGCTCTCCCAGCGGGAGTCGCACAGATACGCAGTATTTT	CASSSPSGSRTDTQYF
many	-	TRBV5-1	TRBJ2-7	TGCGCCAGCAGCACGAAAGGGGGCTACGAGCAGTACTTC	CASSTKGGYEQYF
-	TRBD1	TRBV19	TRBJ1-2	TGTGCCAGTAGTCTGGGACAGGGTCGAGGCTACACCTTC	CASSLGQGRGYTF
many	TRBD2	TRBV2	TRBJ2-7	TGTGCCAGCAGCGCGGGACTAGCGGGGGGTTCCTACGAGCAGTACTTC	CASSAGLAGGSYEQYF
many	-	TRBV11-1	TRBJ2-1	TGTGCCAGCAGCTTGTCGGGACCTCCCTCCTACAATGAGCAGTTCTTC	CASSLSGPPSYNEQFF
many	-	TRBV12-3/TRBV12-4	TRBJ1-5	TGTGCCAGCAGTTTAAGCAGGGAGAAGAATCAGCCCCAGCATTTT	CASSLSREKNQPQHF
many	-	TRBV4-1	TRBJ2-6	TGCGCCAGCAGCAGACTTGACACCTCTGGGGCCAACGTCCTGACTTTC	CASSRLDTSGANVLTF
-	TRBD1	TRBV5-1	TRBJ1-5	TGCGCCAGCAGCCGTTATACCTACAGGGGAGGTAATCAGCCCCAGCATTTT	CASSRYTYRGGNQPQHF
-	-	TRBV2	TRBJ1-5	TGTGCCAGCAGATTACAGTGGGCTCAGCCCCAGCATTTT	CASRLQWAQPQHF
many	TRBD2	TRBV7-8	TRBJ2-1	TGTGCCAGCAGCAGAATGGGGCTAGCGGGAACAATTTACAATGAGCAGTTCTTC	CASSRMGLAGTIYNEQFF
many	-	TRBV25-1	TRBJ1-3	TGTGCCAGCAGTGAATCCCTCGGGAGCTCTGGAAACACCATATATTTT	CASSESLGSSGNTIYF
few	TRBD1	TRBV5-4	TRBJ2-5	TGTGCCAGCAGGACAGGGGCTTCCCAAGAGACCCAGTACTTC	CASRTGASQETQYF
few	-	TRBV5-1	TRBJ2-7	TGCGCCAGCAGCCCGGACAGCCCCTACGAGCAGTACTTC	CASSPDSPYEQYF
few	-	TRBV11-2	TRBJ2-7	TGTGCCAGCAGCTTCACGGGGTACGAGCAGTACTTC	CASSFTGYEQYF
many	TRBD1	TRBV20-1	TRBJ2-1	TGCAGTCACCAGGGACAGTCCTACAATGAGCAGTTCTTC	CSHQGQSYNEQFF
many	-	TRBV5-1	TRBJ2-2	TGCGCCAGCAGCCCCGGGGACCTGGGGTACGGGGAGCTGTTTTTT	CASSPGDLGYGELFF
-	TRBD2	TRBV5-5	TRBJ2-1	TGTGCCAGCAGCTTGCTGCGGGAGCGAGAGCAGTTCTTC	CASSLLREREQFF
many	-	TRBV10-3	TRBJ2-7	TGTGCCATCAGTGGCTTAACGGAGGAGCAGTACTTC	CAISGLTEEQYF
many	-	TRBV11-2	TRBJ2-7	TGTGCCAGCAGCTCCCTGAAGTTAGCTGGCGAGCAGTACTTC	CASSSLKLAGEQYF
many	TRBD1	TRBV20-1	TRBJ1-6	TGCAGTGCTAGATCTCGGACAGGGCCCTCCTATAATTCACCCCTCCACTTT	CSARSRTGPSYNSPLHF
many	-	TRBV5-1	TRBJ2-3	TGCGCCAGCAGCTTGGGGTCAGGTGCCTACACAGATACGCAGTATTTT	CASSLGSGAYTDTQYF
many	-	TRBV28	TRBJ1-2	TGTGCCAGCAGTTTTGGGGTTGGCTACACCTTC	CASSFGVGYTF
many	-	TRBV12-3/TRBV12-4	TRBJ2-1	TGTGCCAGCAGTTTCTACGGGAATGAGCAGTTCTTC	CASSFYGNEQFF
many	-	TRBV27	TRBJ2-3	TGTGCCAGCAGTTTATCGCGGGTCCCCGCGGATACGCAGTATTTT	CASSLSRVPADTQYF
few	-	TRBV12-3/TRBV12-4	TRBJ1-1	TGTGCCAGCAGCCCTCTTCGGGGGCTATCTGAAGCTTTCTTT	CASSPLRGLSEAFF
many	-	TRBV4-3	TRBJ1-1	TGCGCCAGCAGCCAAGATGTTACGGGTACCATAGGGGGTACTTTCTTT	CASSQDVTGTIGGTFF
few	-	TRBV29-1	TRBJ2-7	TGCAGCGCTGGGCGGGAAGGGGGCGAGCAGTACTTC	CSAGREGGEQYF
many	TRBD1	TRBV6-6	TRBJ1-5	TGTGCCAGCAGCCCCCGGGACAGGGGAGGCAATCAGCCCCAGCATTTT	CASSPRDRGGNQPQHF
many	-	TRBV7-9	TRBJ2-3	TGTGCCAGCAGCTTAGTCCCAGATACGCAGTATTTT	CASSLVPDTQYF